This record covers a single T cell receptor (beta chain). Germline trimming cut 6 bases from V and 7 bases from J; bases unmatched to any gene: 12. This CDR3 is 15 amino acids long. Looked up from germline, CDR1 is WNHNN and CDR2 is SYGVQD (reference sequence). Per the original data handling: Estimates of nucleated cell counts were drawn from the amplification of reference gene primers. TCRdb keeps only in-frame clones here, not all; method: immunoSEQ multiplex PCR. V and J calls and clone size follow that table, whereas D and trimming were derived from the DNA. The table records fewer than 500,000 clones, roughly 85% of them present only once. The source of the sample is a study of blood T cell repertoires in COVID-19. About the research overall: Sites across the United States, Italy and Spain contributed samples from acute and convalescent COVID-19.

Sequenced material: peripheral blood. The chain links TRBV10-1 to TRBJ2-3; 8 bases map to TRBD2. This TCR came from a young woman with active or convalescent COVID-19. The chain's CDR3 is CASSPGGGTPNTQYF. The CDR3 nucleotides are TGCGCCAGCAGCCCCGGGGGGGGAACCCCTAATACGCAGTATTTT.